This T cell receptor beta chain was recovered during a study of CD8 T cells in ankylosing spondylitis (dated by TCRdb to the late 2010s). Looking at the study overall: T cell receptor beta repertoires were profiled in healthy donors and ankylosing spondylitis patients so that disease-linked TCR variants could be found. The full study cohort comprised roughly 24 ankylosing spondylitis patients and around 100 healthy donors. Samples of peripheral blood were taken, and for ankylosing spondylitis patients, synovial fluid was collected as well. Broad study findings and their caveats: A TCR beta motif of several highly homologous amino acid variants appeared characteristic of blood from ankylosing spondylitis patients. Some TCR beta motif variants had previously been reported in synovial fluid and blood of reactive arthritis patients, which suggested common disease-initiation mechanisms. According to the report, matched synovial fluid samples from ankylosing spondylitis patients were significantly enriched for the disease-linked clones. The disease-linked clones had a CD8+ phenotype and were found at relatively low frequencies in peripheral blood.

The instrument given in TCRdb is Illumina HiSeq 2500. Quantitative 5'-RACE with molecular barcodes was used to prepare TCR beta libraries. Per the source publication's procedure: A new computational method based on a probabilistic model of VDJ rearrangement was used to identify disease-linked TCR variants. Through fastp at Q25 and MiXCR, TCRdb rebuilt clones from the public reads, retaining in-frame beta chains. One record per CDR3 amino acid sequence lists the most common genes and DNA. TCRdb's processing, not the authors' own work, is the source of the V and J calls. The sample includes 200,000 to 250,000 distinct CDR3 sequences, with roughly a tenth observed a single time. The ten top clones hold roughly 23% of the sample. The germline V and J ends show losses of 4 bases and 3 bases respectively, and no gene match explains 7 bases of the junction. From the cysteine up to the phenylalanine, the CDR3 has a length of 14 residues. Just CDR3 DNA is preserved here, 42 bases in frame from base 1. The germline V gene (reference sequence) gives CDR1 as SGHKS and CDR2 as YYEKEE.

This clonotype was counted ten times or more. Its antigen remains unidentified. Qualities for individual bases were not recorded, and no much larger clone is one base off. The sample taken for sequencing was blood, either unsorted or a sorted T cell fraction (not recorded which). This receptor was identified in a male donor with ankylosing spondylitis or in good health (not recorded which). The chain links TRBV5-5 with TRBJ2-7; 7 of the junction bases match TRBD1. At the DNA level, the sequence is TGTGCCAGCAGCGGGGGACAGTCCGGCTACGAGCAGTACTTC. Its product reads: CASSGGQSGYEQYF.